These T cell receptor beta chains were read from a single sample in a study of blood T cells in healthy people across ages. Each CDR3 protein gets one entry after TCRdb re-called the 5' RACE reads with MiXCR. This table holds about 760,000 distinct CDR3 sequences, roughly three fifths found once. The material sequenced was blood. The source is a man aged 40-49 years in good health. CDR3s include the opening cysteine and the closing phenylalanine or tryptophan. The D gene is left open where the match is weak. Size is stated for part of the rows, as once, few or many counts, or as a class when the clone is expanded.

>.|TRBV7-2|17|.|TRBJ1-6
CASSLGQVGWRNSPLHF
TGTGCCAGCAGCTTGGGACAAGTTGGATGGCGAAATTCACCCCTCCACTTT
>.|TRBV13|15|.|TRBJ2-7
CASSLGDRTSYEQYF
TGTGCCAGCAGCTTAGGGGACAGGACTAGCTACGAGCAGTACTTC
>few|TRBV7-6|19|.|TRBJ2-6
CASSSLQGWRKSGANVLTF
TGTGCCAGCAGCTCTCTACAGGGATGGAGGAAGTCTGGGGCCAACGTCCTGACTTTC
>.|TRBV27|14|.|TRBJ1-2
CASSLKSGRYGYTF
TGTGCCAGCAGTTTAAAATCAGGGCGCTATGGCTACACCTTC
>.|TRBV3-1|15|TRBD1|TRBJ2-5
CASSLRVTGVETQYF
TGTGCCAGCAGCCTGAGAGTAACAGGGGTAGAGACCCAGTACTTC
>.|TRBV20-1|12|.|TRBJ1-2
CSAVLGQPDYTF
TGCAGTGCTGTCCTCGGACAGCCTGACTACACCTTC
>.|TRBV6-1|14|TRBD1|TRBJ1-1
CASLGQGLNTEAFF
TGTGCCAGCTTAGGACAGGGGTTGAACACTGAAGCTTTCTTT
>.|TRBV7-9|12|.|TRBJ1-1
CASSFRNTEAFF
TGTGCCAGCAGCTTCCGGAACACTGAAGCTTTCTTT
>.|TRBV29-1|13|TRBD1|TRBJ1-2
CSVVTGVAYGYTF
TGCAGCGTGGTAACAGGGGTTGCCTATGGCTACACCTTC
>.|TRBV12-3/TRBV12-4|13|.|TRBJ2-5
CASSRGQWETQYF
TGTGCCAGCAGTCGCGGACAGTGGGAGACCCAGTACTTC
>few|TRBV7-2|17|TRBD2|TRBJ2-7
CASSLGLAGRGAYEQYF
TGTGCCAGCAGCTTAGGGCTAGCGGGTAGGGGCGCCTACGAGCAGTACTTC
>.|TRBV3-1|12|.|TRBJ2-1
CASSQELAGRFF
TGTGCCAGCAGCCAAGAGTTGGCGGGACGGTTCTTC
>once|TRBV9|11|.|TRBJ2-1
CASSATGQQFF
TGTGCCAGCAGCGCCACCGGTCAGCAGTTCTTC
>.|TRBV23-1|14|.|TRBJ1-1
CASSPGGENTEAFF
TGCGCCAGCAGTCCCGGGGGGGAGAACACTGAAGCTTTCTTT
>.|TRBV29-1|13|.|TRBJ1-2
CSVEETALYGYTF
TGCAGCGTTGAAGAAACAGCACTTTATGGCTACACCTTC
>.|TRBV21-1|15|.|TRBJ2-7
CASSKAKVPSYEQYF
TGTGCCAGCAGCAAAGCGAAGGTTCCCTCCTACGAGCAGTACTTC
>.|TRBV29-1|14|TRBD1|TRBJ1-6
CSVSTGQNNSPLHF
TGCAGCGTTTCTACGGGACAGAATAATTCACCCCTCCACTTT
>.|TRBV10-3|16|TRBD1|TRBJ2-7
CAISASGGTGVSEQYF
TGTGCCATCAGTGCCTCAGGTGGGACAGGGGTTAGCGAGCAGTACTTC
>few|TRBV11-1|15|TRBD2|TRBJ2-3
CASSRPAGVADTQYF
TGTGCCAGCAGCCGGCCAGCGGGAGTTGCAGATACGCAGTATTTT
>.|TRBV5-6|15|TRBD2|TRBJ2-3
CASSLKGLGGDTQYF
TGTGCCAGCAGCTTGAAGGGACTAGGTGGAGATACGCAGTATTTT
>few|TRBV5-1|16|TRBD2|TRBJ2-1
CASSSGGGRSYNEQFF
TGCGCCAGCAGCTCGGGAGGGGGGAGGTCCTACAATGAGCAGTTCTTC
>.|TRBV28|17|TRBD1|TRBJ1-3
CASSLETGGISGNTIYF
TGTGCCAGCAGTTTAGAGACAGGGGGCATCTCTGGAAACACCATATATTTT
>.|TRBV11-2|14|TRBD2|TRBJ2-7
CASSLLAGAHEQYF
TGTGCCAGCAGCTTACTAGCGGGAGCCCACGAGCAGTACTTC
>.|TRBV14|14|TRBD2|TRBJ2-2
CASSQIGGSGELFF
TGTGCCAGCAGCCAGATCGGGGGGTCCGGGGAGCTGTTTTTT
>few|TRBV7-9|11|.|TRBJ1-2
CASTKGDGYTF
TGTGCCAGCACGAAGGGAGATGGCTACACCTTC
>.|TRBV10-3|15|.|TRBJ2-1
CAISESSGSYNEQFF
TGTGCCATCAGTGAGTCGAGCGGATCCTACAATGAGCAGTTCTTC
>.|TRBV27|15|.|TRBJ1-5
CASSFIGQGGQPQHF
TGTGCCAGCAGTTTCATTGGCCAGGGTGGCCAGCCCCAGCATTTT
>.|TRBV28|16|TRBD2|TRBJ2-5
CASSSSAGGFKETQYF
TGTGCCAGCAGTTCGTCAGCGGGAGGGTTTAAAGAGACCCAGTACTTC
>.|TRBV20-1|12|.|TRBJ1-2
CSGVPRGDGYTF
TGCAGTGGGGTCCCCCGCGGCGATGGCTACACCTTC
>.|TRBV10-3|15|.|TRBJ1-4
CAISESSSSNEKLFF
TGTGCCATCAGTGAGTCGAGTAGCAGTAATGAAAAACTGTTTTTT
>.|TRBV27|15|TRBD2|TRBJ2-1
CASSLGTSGTNEQFF
TGTGCCAGCAGTCTAGGGACTAGCGGGACCAATGAGCAGTTCTTC
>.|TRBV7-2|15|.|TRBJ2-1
CASSLMGQPHNEQFF
TGTGCCAGCAGCTTAATGGGCCAGCCTCACAATGAGCAGTTCTTC
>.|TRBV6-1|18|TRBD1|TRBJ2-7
CASSVYEPGTGKTYEQYF
TGTGCCAGCAGCGTTTACGAACCTGGGACAGGGAAGACCTACGAGCAGTACTTC
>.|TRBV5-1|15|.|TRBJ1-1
CASSLDAHRATEAFF
TGCGCCAGCAGCTTAGATGCCCACAGAGCCACTGAAGCTTTCTTT
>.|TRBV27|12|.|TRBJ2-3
CASSFRLGTQYF
TGTGCCAGCAGTTTCCGCCTAGGTACGCAGTATTTT
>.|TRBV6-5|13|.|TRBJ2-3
CASRGQSTDTQYF
TGTGCCAGCAGAGGACAGAGCACAGATACGCAGTATTTT
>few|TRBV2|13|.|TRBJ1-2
CASSENSNYGYTF
TGTGCCAGCAGTGAAAACTCTAACTATGGCTACACCTTC
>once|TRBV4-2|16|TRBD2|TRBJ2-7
CASSQDATSGSYEQYF
TGTGCCAGCAGCCAAGATGCCACTAGCGGCTCCTACGAGCAGTACTTC
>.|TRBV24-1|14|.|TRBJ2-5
CATSDWTLPETQYF
TGTGCCACCAGTGACTGGACTCTACCGGAGACCCAGTACTTC
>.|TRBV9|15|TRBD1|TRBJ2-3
CASSATGAFTDTQYF
TGTGCCAGCAGCGCGACAGGGGCGTTCACAGATACGCAGTATTTT
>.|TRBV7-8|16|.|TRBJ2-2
CASSLVRAGNTGELFF
TGTGCCAGCAGCTTAGTACGGGCAGGCAACACCGGGGAGCTGTTTTTT
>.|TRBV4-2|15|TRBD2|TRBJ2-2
CASSQAGGDTGELFF
TGTGCCAGCAGCCAAGCGGGGGGGGACACCGGGGAGCTGTTTTTT
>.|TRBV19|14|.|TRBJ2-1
CATGARTGINEQFF
TGTGCCACAGGGGCACGGACCGGCATCAATGAGCAGTTCTTC
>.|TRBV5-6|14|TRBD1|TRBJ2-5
CASSVHRGAETQYF
TGTGCCAGCAGCGTACACAGGGGCGCGGAGACCCAGTACTTC
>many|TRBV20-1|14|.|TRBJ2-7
CSARDNHLDYEQYF
TGCAGTGCTAGAGATAACCACCTCGACTACGAGCAGTACTTC
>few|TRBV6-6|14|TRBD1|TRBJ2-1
CATIRTGQYNEQFF
TGTGCCACCATACGGACAGGCCAATACAATGAGCAGTTCTTC
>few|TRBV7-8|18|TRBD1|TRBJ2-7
CASSLAVSWDSFFYEQYF
TGTGCCAGCAGCTTAGCGGTCTCTTGGGACAGTTTTTTCTACGAGCAGTACTTC
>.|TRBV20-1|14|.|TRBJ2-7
CSARGDDRQYEQYF
TGCAGTGCTAGAGGCGACGACAGGCAATACGAGCAGTACTTC
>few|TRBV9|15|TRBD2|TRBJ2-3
CASSVGSGGTDTQYF
TGTGCCAGCAGCGTCGGGTCGGGGGGTACAGATACGCAGTATTTT
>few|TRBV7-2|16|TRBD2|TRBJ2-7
CASSPRGGDATYEQYF
TGTGCCAGCAGCCCCCGGGGGGGGGACGCCACCTACGAGCAGTACTTC